One TCR beta chain is described in this entry. This clone was recorded many times. Its specific antigen is unknown. No quality values exist for individual bases; no much larger clone is one base distant. The CDR3 sequence holds 15 residues, the cysteine and phenylalanine included. The DNA shown is the 45-base CDR3, in frame from base 1. The germline V and J ends show losses of 5 bases and 5 bases respectively, and no gene match explains 9 bases of the junction. The germline V gene (reference sequence) provides CDR1 MNHEY and CDR2 SMNVEV. TCR CDR3 regions were amplified from genomic DNA by multiplex PCR using the deep immunoSEQ assay. Extracted genomic DNA from each cell subset was spread evenly across all wells of several immunoSEQ 96-well plates, with each plate serving as a replicate. For unsorted PBMC, each replicate PCR was loaded with approximately 330 ng genomic DNA, equivalent to some 27,000 T cell genomes. Ten immunoSEQ deep assay plates were used to sequence unsorted PBMC genomic DNA. The purified libraries were quantified using a Qubit 3.0 fluorometer, sized with a Bioanalyzer 2100, and then quantified again using the KAPA Library Quantification kit. Each immunoSEQ 96-well plate was sequenced on its own single-read 150-cycle Illumina NextSeq 550 flow cell. In the original analysis: Because the immunoSEQ output included only junctional sequences and no quality scores, the filtering could not be the same as the filtering used for full-length reads. To assign V/J genes and CDR3, sequences were annotated using PyIR, a Python wrapper for IgBLAST v1.9, with IMGT germline references. Reads were removed for weak V/J assignments (E-value above 1e-6), missing CDR3, stop codons, out-of-frame junctions, or ambiguous translated residues. V3J clonotypes were defined by identical inferred V gene, J gene, and CDR3 amino acid sequence. Percentage overlap between repertoires was calculated by dividing the number of shared unique clonotypes by the size of the smaller repertoire. Richness of each repertoire was evaluated using RTK rarefaction, the Chao1 estimator, and Recon v2.1 estimates of unobserved clonotypes. The table comes from immuneACCESS by way of TCRdb, which keeps in-frame sequences with V and J called. Part of the clones is missing from these tables; in studies checked, under half for an unresolved V gene and the rest for unknown reasons. V and J calls and clone size follow that table, whereas D and trimming were derived from the DNA. This sample is represented by about 480,000 clones; 70% to 80% of them were singletons. The ten biggest clones cover 10% to 15% of the sample.

The record originates from a study of shared clonotypes between healthy human individuals (dated by TCRdb to about 2020). Context from the whole study: The cohort comprised two women and a few men aged 18 to 49 years. To estimate repertoire size and how much clonotypes are shared between individuals, the study performed deep sequencing of blood TCR repertoires from a few healthy adults. Libraries were prepared and TCR repertoires were sequenced by different laboratories using diverse techniques, in order to increase sequencing depth and limit assay-specific biases. Each donor's leukapheresis produced roughly between roughly 0.85 and 9 billion PBMCs.

Healthy HIV-negative adults with no recently reported acute infections or vaccinations were included as donors. Every donor was a Caucasian adult living in Nashville, Tennessee, USA. For unsorted samples, about 90 million PBMCs were counted and genomic DNA was extracted with the QIAamp DNA Blood Mini kit. After blood collection by leukapheresis, PBMCs were isolated using Ficoll-Histopaque density gradient centrifugation and then cryopreserved in the vapor phase of liquid nitrogen. Broader findings and caveats from the paper: Only blood was sampled, and tissue TCR repertoires likely differ from those in blood. Because the study included only a small number of donors, the genetic and exposure-history diversity represented was limited. Pairwise subsampling indicated that sequencing depth was expected to affect the degree of clonotype sharing among donors.

This TCR derives from a woman in her 40s in good health. Some clones in this sample may be carry-over from other donors' samples. The specimen was PBMCs. Here the chain combines TRBV27 and TRBJ2-7, with 10 bases aligning to TRBD2. For the CDR3, the sequence is CASSTKREGPHEQYF. The DNA sequence reads TGTGCCAGCAGTACCAAGCGGGAGGGCCCCCACGAGCAGTACTTC.